This paragraph covers one T cell receptor beta chain sequence. The target antigen is unknown. It was with unique molecular identifiers that the TCRbeta library was prepared. TCRdb re-called the PCR reads with MiXCR, one entry per CDR3 protein. The table shows 70,000 to 95,000 distinct CDR3 sequences, with about 14% occurring only once. This entry is derived from a study of T-cell reconstitution after alpha-beta-depleted transplantation in children. The study's findings and limits: Alpha-beta T cells present about two months after transplant were reported to originate from several hundred expanded graft clones.

Germline trimming cut 2 bases from V and 2 bases from J; bases unmatched to any gene: 10. CDR1 and CDR2 from the germline V gene are SSHAT and FNYEAQ (reference sequence). The CDR3 consists of 18 residues. The TCR was taken from a male patient aged 2-9 years who had a stem cell transplant for acute lymphoblastic leukemia, so the T cells may come from the graft donor. This rearrangement joins TRBV7-7 to TRBJ2-5; 11 nucleotides align to TRBD2. This sample comprised PBMCs, mostly from graft donor cells, obtained 180 days after TCRalphabeta/CD19-depleted stem cell transplant. CDR3 coding DNA: TGTGCCAGCAGCTTAACCCCGCTTAGCGGGGGGGAACAAGAGACCCAGTACTTC. Translation gives CASSLTPLSGGEQETQYF.